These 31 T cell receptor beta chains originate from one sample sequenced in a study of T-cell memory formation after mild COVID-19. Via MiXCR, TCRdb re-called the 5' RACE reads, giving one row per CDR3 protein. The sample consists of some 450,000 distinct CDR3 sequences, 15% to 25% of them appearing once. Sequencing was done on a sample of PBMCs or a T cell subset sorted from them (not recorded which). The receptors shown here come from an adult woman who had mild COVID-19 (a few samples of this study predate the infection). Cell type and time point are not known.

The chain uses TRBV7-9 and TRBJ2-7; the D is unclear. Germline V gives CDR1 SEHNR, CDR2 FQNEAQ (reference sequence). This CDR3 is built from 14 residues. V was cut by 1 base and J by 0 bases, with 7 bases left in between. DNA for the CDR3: TGTGCCAGCAGCTTAGACAGCCTCTCCTACGAGCAGTACTTC. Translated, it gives CASSLDSLSYEQYF.

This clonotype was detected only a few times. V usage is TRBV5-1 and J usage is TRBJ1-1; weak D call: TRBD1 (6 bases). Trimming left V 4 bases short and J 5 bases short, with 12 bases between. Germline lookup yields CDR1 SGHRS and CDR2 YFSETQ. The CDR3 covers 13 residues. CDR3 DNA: TGCGCCAGCAGCCCATACAGGGAAACTGAAGCTTTCTTT. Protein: CASSPYRETEAFF.

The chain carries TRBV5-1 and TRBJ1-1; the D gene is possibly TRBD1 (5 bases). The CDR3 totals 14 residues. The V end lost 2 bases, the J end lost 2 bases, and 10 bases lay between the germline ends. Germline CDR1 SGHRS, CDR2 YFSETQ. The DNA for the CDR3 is TGCGCCAGCAGCTTCCGGACACAAAACACTGAAGCTTTCTTT. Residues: CASSFRTQNTEAFF.

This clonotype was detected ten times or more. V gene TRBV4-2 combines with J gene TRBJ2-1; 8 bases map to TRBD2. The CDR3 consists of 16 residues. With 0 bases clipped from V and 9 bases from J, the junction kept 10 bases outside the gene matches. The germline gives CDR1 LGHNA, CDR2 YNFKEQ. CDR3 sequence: CASSQDTDGGASEQFF. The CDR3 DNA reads TGTGCCAGCAGCCAAGATACGGACGGGGGGGCCAGTGAGCAGTTCTTC.

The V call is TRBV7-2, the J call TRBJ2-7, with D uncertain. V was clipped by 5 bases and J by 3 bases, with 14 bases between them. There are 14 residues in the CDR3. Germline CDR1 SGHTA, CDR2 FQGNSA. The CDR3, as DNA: TGTGCCAGCAGCGTAGGTTATGGCGGCTACGAGCAGTACTTC. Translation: CASSVGYGGYEQYF. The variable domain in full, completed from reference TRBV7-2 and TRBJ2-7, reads GAGVSQSPSNKVTEKGKDVELRCDPISGHTALYWYRQSLGQGLEFLIYFQGNSAPDKSGLPSDRFSAERTGGSVSTLTIQRTQQEDSAVYLCASSVGYGGYEQYFGPGTRLTVT.

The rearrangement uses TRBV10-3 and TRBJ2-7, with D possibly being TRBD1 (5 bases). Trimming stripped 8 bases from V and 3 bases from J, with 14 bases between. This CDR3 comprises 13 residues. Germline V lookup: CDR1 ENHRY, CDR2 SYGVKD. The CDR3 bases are TGTGCCATCCAAGACAGTACCCTCTACGAGCAGTACTTC. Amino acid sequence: CAIQDSTLYEQYF.

CDR3 coding DNA: TGTGCCAGCAATCCGGGACTAGCGGGAGGGGCAGATACGCAGTATTTT. Translated: CASNPGLAGGADTQYF. The chain couples TRBV12-3 or TRBV12-4 to TRBJ2-3; 16 nucleotides agree with TRBD2. This CDR3 is built from 16 residues. Trimming removed 7 bases from V and 4 bases from J; junction bases left unmatched: 5.

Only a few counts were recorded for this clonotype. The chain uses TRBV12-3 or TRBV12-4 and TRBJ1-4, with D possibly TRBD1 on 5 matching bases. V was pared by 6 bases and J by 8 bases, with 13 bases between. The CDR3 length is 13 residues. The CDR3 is CASSQGEGEKLFF. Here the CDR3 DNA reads TGTGCCAGCAGCCAAGGGGAAGGAGAAAAACTGTTTTTT.

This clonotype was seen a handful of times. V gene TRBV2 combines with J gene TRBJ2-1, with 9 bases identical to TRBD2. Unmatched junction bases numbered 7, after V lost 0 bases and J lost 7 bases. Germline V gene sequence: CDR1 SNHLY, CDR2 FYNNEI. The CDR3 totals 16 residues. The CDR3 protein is CASSEAAAGGQNEQFF. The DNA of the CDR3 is TGTGCCAGCAGTGAAGCTGCTGCGGGGGGGCAGAATGAGCAGTTCTTC.

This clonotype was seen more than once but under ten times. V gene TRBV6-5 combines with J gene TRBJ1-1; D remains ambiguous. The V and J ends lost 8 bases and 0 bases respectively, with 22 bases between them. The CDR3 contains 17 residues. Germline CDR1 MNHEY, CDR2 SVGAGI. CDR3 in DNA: TGTGCCAGCCTAACGCGAAAATTGACACCTTTGAACACTGAAGCTTTCTTT. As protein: CASLTRKLTPLNTEAFF.

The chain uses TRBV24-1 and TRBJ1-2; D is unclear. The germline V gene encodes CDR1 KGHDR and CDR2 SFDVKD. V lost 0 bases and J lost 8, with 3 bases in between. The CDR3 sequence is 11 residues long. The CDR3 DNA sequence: TGTGCCACCAGTGATTTGGCCGGCTACACCTTC. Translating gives CATSDLAGYTF.

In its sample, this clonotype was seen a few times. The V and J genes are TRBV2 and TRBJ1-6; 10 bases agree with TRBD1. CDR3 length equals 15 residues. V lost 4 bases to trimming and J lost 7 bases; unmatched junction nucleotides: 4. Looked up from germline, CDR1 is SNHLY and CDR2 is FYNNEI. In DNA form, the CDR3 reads TGTGCCAGCAGTGTACAGGGACAGGGGAATTCACCCCTCCACTTT. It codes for CASSVQGQGNSPLHF. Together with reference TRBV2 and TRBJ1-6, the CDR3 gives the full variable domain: EPEVTQTPSHQVTQMGQEVILRCVPISNHLYFYWYRQILGQKVEFLVSFYNNEISEKSEIFDDQFSVERPDGSNFTLKIRSTKLEDSAMYFCASSVQGQGNSPLHFGNGTRLTVT.

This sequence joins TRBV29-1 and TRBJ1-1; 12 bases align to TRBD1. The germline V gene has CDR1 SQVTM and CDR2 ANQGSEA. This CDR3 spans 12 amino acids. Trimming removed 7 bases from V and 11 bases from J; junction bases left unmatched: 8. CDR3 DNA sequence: TGCAGCGCCGGGACAGGGGGCATTGGGGCTTTCTTT. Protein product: CSAGTGGIGAFF.

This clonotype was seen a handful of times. The CDR3 protein is CASSQDLHTNYGYTF. Written as DNA, the CDR3 is TGCGCCAGCAGCCAAGATTTACATACAAACTATGGCTACACCTTC. This sequence joins TRBV4-3 and TRBJ1-2; D call uncertain. CDR3 length: 15 residues. Germline-derived CDR1 and CDR2 are LGHNA and YSLEER. V was cut by 0 bases and J by 2 bases, with 10 bases left in between.

This CDR3 is CASSVGGTSIYEQYF. CDR3 DNA: TGTGCCAGCAGCGTAGGAGGGACTAGCATCTACGAGCAGTACTTC. This chain connects TRBV9 to TRBJ2-7; TRBD2 aligns across 9 bases. The germline CDR1 and CDR2 sequences are SGDLS and YYNGEE. CDR3 length equals 15 residues. V lost 0 bases, J lost 3 bases, and 4 bases stayed unmatched.

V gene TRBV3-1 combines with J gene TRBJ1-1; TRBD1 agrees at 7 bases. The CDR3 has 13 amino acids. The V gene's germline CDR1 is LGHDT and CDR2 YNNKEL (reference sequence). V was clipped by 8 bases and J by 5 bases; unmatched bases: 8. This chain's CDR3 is CASGQAVGTEAFF. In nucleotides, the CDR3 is TGTGCCAGCGGACAGGCGGTCGGGACTGAAGCTTTCTTT. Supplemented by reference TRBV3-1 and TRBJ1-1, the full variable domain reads DTAVSQTPKYLVTQMGNDKSIKCEQNLGHDTMYWYKQDSKKFLKIMFSYNNKELIINETVPNRFSPKSPDKAHLNLHINSLELGDSAVYFCASGQAVGTEAFFGQGTRLTVV.

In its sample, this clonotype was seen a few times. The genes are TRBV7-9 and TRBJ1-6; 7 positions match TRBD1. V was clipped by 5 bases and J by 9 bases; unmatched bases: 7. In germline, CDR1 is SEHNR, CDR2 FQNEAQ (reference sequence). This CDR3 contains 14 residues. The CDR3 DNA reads TGTGCCAGCAGCCCCCGACAGGGAGGTTCACCCCTCCACTTT. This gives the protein CASSPRQGGSPLHF.

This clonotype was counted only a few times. CDR3 residues: CASSPGRGLDGYTF. In DNA form, the CDR3 reads TGCGCCAGCAGCCCCGGCAGGGGGTTAGATGGCTACACCTTC. V is TRBV5-1 and J is TRBJ1-2; TRBD1 agrees at 7 bases. The CDR3 consists of 14 residues. Germline assignment: CDR1 SGHRS and CDR2 YFSETQ. J gave up 6 bases and V 4 bases, and 9 bases lay outside the gene matches.

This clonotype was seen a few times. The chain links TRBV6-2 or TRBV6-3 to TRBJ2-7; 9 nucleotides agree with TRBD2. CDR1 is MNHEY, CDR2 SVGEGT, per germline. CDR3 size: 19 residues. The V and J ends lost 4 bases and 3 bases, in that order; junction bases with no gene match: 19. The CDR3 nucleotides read TGTGCCAGCAGTTCCTTAGCGGGAGATCATATTCGATCCGACTACGAGCAGTACTTC. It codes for CASSSLAGDHIRSDYEQYF.

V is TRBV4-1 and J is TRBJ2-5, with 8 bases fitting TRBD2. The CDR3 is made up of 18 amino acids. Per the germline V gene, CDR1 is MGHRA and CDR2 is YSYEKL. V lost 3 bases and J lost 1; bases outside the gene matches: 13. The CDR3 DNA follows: TGCGCCAGCAGCCACCACTCGAGGCTAGCGGGTTTCCAAGAGACCCAGTACTTC. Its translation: CASSHHSRLAGFQETQYF.

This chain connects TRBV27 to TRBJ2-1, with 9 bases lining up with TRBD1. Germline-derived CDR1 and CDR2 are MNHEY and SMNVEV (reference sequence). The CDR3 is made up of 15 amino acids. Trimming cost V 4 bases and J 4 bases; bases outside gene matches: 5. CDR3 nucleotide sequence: TGTGCCAGCAGTTCAGCCGGGACAGGGTACAATGAGCAGTTCTTC. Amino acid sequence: CASSSAGTGYNEQFF.

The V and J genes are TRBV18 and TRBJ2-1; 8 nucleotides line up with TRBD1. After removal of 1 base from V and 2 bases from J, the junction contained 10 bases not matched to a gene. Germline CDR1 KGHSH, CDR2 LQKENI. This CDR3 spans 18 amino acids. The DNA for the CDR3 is TGTGCCAGCTCACCACTGCTCGGACAGGGAAGTACCTACAATGAGCAGTTCTTC. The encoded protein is CASSPLLGQGSTYNEQFF.

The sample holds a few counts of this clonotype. The CDR3 spells CASSLFGGETQYF. The CDR3 DNA reads as TGTGCCAGCAGCTTGTTTGGGGGGGAGACCCAGTACTTC. The chain links TRBV7-2 to TRBJ2-5, with a tentative D call TRBD2 (6 bases). In germline, CDR1 is SGHTA, CDR2 FQGNSA. This CDR3 is 13 amino acids long. Trimming stripped 3 bases from V and 5 bases from J, with 10 bases between.

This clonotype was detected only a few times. The CDR3 sequence: CAWSRGSGAYNEQFF. The CDR3 DNA reads TGTGCCTGGAGTCGAGGTAGCGGGGCATACAATGAGCAGTTCTTC. The rearrangement links TRBV30 to TRBJ2-1; TRBD2 matches 8 bases. Unmatched junction bases numbered 7, after V lost 2 bases and J lost 4 bases. The CDR3 is 15 residues long. CDR1 is GTSNPN, CDR2 SVGIG, per germline (reference sequence).

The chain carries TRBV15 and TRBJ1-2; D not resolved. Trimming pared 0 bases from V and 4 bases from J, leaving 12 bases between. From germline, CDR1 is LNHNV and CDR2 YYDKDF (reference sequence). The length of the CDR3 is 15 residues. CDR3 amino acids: CATSRDQTDSYGYTF. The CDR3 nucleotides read TGTGCCACCAGCAGAGATCAAACGGACTCCTATGGCTACACCTTC.

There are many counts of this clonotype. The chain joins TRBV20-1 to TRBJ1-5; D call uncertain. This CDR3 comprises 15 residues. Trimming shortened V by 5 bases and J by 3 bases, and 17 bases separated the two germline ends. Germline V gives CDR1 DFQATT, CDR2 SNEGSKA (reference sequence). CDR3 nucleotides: TGCAGTGCTGTTACGGCGGGGAACTACAATCAGCCCCAGCATTTT. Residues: CSAVTAGNYNQPQHF.

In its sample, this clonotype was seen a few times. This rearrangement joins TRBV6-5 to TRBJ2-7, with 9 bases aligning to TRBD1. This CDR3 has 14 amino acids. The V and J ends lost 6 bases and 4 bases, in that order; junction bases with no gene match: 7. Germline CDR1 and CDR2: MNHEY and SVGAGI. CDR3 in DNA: TGTGCCAGCAGGGAGCGGACAGGGGATTACGAGCAGTACTTC. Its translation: CASRERTGDYEQYF.

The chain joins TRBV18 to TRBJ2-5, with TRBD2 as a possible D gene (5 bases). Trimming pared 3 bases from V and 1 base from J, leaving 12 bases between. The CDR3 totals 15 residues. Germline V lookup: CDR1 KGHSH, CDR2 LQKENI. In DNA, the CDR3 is TGTGCCAGCTCACCCCAAACTAGTCCCCAAGAGACCCAGTACTTC. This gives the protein CASSPQTSPQETQYF. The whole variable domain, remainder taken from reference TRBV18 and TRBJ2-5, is NAGVMQNPRHLVRRRGQEARLRCSPMKGHSHVYWYRQLPEEGLKFMVYLQKENIIDESGMPKERFSAEFPKEGPSILRIQQVVRGDSAAYFCASSPQTSPQETQYFGPGTRLLVL.

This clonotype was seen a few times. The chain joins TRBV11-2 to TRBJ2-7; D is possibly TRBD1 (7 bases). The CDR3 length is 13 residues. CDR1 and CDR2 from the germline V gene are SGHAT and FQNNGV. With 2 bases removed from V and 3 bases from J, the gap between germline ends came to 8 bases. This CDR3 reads CASSLQGGYEQYF. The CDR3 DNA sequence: TGTGCCAGCAGCTTACAGGGGGGCTACGAGCAGTACTTC.

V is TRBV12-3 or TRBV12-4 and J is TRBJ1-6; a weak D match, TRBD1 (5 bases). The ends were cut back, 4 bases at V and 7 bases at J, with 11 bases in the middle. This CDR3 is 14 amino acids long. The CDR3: CASSSGTRNSPLHF. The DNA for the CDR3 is TGTGCCAGCAGTTCCGGGACCCGAAATTCACCCCTCCACTTT.

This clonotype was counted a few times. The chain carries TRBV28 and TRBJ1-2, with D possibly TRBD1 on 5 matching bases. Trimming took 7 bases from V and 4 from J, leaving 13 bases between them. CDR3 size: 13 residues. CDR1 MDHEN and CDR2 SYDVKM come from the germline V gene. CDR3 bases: TGTGCCAGCAATGGATTGGGGGTCTATGGCTACACCTTC. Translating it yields CASNGLGVYGYTF.